This T cell receptor beta chain was profiled in a study of shared clonotypes between healthy human individuals (dated by TCRdb to the early 2020s). A note on the overall study: The cohort included three men and two women between 18 and 49 years of age. To estimate repertoire size and how much clonotype sharing occurs between individuals, the study deeply sequenced the blood TCR repertoires of roughly 5 healthy adults. To increase sequencing depth and limit assay-specific biases, TCR repertoire library preparation and sequencing were carried out by different laboratories using diverse techniques. Between about 0.8 and 9.5 billion PBMCs per donor were obtained by leukapheresis.

The table lists this clone with a count of one. Its target antigen remains unknown. A read error may account for a junction end that differs from germline. Healthy HIV-negative adults with no recently reported acute infections or vaccinations were included as donors. Every donor was a Caucasian adult living in Nashville, Tennessee, USA. For unsorted samples, some 100 million PBMCs were counted and genomic DNA was extracted with the QIAamp DNA Blood Mini kit. Blood was obtained by leukapheresis, after which PBMCs were separated by Ficoll-Histopaque density gradient centrifugation and cryopreserved in liquid nitrogen vapor phase. TCR CDR3 regions were amplified from genomic DNA by multiplex PCR using the deep immunoSEQ assay. Extracted genomic DNA from each cell subset was distributed evenly across all wells of several immunoSEQ 96-well plates, and each plate was treated as a replicate. For unsorted PBMC, roughly 330 ng of genomic DNA, equivalent to 25,000 to 35,000 T cell genomes, went into each replicate PCR. Ten immunoSEQ deep assay plates were used to sequence unsorted PBMC genomic DNA. Purified libraries were measured with a Qubit 3.0 fluorometer, size-checked on a Bioanalyzer 2100, and measured again with the KAPA Library Quantification kit. Every immunoSEQ 96-well plate was sequenced on a separate single-read 150-cycle Illumina NextSeq 550 flow cell. Processing in the source paper ran as follows. Because only junctional sequences without quality scores were contained in the immunoSEQ output, filtering matching that applied to full-length reads could not be performed. To assign V/J genes and CDR3, sequences were annotated using PyIR, a Python wrapper for IgBLAST v1.9, with IMGT germline references. Reads with weak V/J assignments (E-value above 1e-6), missing CDR3, stop codons, out-of-frame junctions, or ambiguous translated residues were removed. V3J clonotypes were defined as sequences sharing the same inferred V gene, J gene, and CDR3 amino acid sequence. To compute the percentage overlap between repertoires, the number of shared unique clonotypes was divided by the size of the smaller repertoire. RTK rarefaction, the Chao1 estimator, and Recon v2.1 estimates of unobserved clonotypes were used to assess repertoire richness. The immuneACCESS repertoire file appears here via TCRdb, limited to in-frame rearrangements. These files lack a portion of the clones; in checked studies, under half of the deficit traces to unresolved V genes, and the cause of the others is not known. D and trimming come from the DNA, and the V and J calls and clone size come from that table. The sample includes about 480,000 clones, with roughly 85% observed a single time. The ten largest clones capture approximately 12% of the sample.

The paper's findings and limits, for the study overall: Pairwise subsampling led to the expectation that sequencing depth would affect the degree of clonotype sharing among donors. Sampling was restricted to blood, and TCR repertoires in tissues likely differ from the TCR repertoires found in blood. The small number of donors limited the genetic and exposure-history diversity represented.

From a lookup of the germline V gene, CDR1 and CDR2 are MNHNS and SASEGT. CDR3 length: 14 amino acids, cysteine to phenylalanine. Only the CDR3 DNA is retained, 42 bases long and in frame from the first base. The TCR was taken from a middle-aged woman in good health. Some clones in this sample may be carry-over from other donors' samples. The material sequenced was PBMCs. The receptor chain draws on TRBV6-1 and TRBJ2-5, and TRBD2 may be the D gene, going by 8 matching bases. The base sequence is TGTGCCAGCAGGGAAGGGGGCGGGAGGAAGACCCAGTACTTC. Its coded protein is CASREGGGRKTQYF.